What follows describes a single T cell receptor beta chain. The antigen remains unidentified. The CDR3 consists of 16 residues. V was cut by 4 bases and J by 2 bases, with 12 bases left in between. Germline CDR1 KGHSH, CDR2 LQKENI. TCRdb keeps only in-frame clones here, not all; method: immunoSEQ multiplex PCR. Seen here are roughly 97,000 clones, 93% observed once, and the top ten hold 4.5% to 5%. This sample was included in a study of T cell responses to AZD1222 COVID-19 vaccine. About the research overall: Pooling covered second doses at about 4 or about 12 weeks. Study-wide results and limits: In a largely white British group with more females than males, clonal diversity was possibly underestimated. Spike-specific TCR breadth rose after two AZD1222 doses, and depth rose as well. CD4 TCRs linked to vaccination spanned spike, dominating at 160-218 and 743-854.

The sequencing here drew on peripheral blood, taken on day 0 of AZD1222 vaccination. This sequence joins TRBV18 and TRBJ1-6; D is possibly TRBD1 (5 bases). The receptor's source is an adult in good health. CDR3 loop: CASSLNQGTYNSPLHF. The CDR3 DNA follows: TGTGCCAGCTCACTGAATCAGGGAACCTATAATTCACCCCTCCACTTT.